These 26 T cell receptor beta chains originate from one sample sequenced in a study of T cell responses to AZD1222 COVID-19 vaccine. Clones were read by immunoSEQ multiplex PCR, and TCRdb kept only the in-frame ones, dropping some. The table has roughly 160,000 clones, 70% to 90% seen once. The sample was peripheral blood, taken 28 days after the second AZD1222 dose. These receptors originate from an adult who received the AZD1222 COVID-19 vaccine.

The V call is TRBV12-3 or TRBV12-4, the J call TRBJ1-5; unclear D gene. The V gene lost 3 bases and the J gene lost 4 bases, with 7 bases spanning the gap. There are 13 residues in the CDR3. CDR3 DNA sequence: TGTGCCAGCAGTTTTGGAGAGAATCAGCCCCAGCATTTT. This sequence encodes CASSFGENQPQHF.

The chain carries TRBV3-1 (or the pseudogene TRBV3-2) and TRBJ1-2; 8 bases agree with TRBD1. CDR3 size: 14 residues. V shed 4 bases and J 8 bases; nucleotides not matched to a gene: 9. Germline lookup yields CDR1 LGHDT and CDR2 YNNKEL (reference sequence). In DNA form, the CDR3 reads TGTGCCAGCAGCCTAACAGGGGGAAAAGGCGGCTACACCTTC. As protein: CASSLTGGKGGYTF.

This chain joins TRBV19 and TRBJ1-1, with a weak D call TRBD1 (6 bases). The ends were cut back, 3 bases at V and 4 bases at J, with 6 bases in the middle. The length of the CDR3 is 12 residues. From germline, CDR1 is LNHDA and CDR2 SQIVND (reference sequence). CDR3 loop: CASSIRGTEAFF. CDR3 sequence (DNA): TGTGCCAGTAGTATCAGGGGCACTGAAGCTTTCTTT.

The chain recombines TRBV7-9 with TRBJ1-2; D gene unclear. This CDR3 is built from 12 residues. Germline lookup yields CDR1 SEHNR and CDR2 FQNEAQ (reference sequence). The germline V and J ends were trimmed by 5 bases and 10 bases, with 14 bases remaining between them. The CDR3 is CASSPGRDVYTF. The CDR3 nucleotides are TGTGCCAGCAGCCCCGGTCGGGATGTCTACACCTTC.

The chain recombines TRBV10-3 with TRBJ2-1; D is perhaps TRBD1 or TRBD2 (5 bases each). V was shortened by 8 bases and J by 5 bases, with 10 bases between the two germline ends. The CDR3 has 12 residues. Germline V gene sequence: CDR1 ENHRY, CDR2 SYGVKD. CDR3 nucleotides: TGTGCCATCGGGGACCCCAACAATGAGCAGTTCTTC. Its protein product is CAIGDPNNEQFF.

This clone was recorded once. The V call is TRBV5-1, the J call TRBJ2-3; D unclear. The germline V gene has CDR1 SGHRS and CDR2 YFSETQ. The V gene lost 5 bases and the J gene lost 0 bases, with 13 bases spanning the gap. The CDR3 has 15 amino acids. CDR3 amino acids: CASSSLGDSTDTQYF. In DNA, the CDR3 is TGCGCCAGCAGTTCCCTGGGCGACAGCACAGATACGCAGTATTTT.

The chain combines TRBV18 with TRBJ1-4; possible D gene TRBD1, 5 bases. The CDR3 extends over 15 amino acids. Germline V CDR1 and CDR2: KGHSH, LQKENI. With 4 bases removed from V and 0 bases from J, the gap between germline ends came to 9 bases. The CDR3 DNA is TGTGCCAGCTCACACGACAGTGCAACTAATGAAAAACTGTTTTTT. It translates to CASSHDSATNEKLFF.

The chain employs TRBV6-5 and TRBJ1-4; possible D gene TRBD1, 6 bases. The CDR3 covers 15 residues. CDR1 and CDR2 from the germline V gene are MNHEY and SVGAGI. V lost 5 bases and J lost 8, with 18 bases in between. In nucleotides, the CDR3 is TGTGCCAGCAGTCGAGTGCCGGGGACAAAGGAAAAACTGTTTTTT. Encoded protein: CASSRVPGTKEKLFF.

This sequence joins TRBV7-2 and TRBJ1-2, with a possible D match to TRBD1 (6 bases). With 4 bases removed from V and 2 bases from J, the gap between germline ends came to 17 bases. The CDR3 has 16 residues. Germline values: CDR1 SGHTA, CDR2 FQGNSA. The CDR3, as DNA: TGTGCCAGCAGCTCCCAGGACAGCAACAGAAACTATGGCTACACCTTC. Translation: CASSSQDSNRNYGYTF.

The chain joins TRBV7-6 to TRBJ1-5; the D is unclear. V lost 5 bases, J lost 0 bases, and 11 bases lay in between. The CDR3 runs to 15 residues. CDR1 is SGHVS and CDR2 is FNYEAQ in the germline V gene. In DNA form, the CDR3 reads TGTGCCAGCAGCCCCGGAGGCTATAGCAATCAGCCCCAGCATTTT. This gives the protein CASSPGGYSNQPQHF.

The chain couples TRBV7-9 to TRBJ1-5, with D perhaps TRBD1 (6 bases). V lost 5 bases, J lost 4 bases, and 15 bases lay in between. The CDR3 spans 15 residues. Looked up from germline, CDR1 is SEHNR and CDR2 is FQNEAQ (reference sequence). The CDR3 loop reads CASSQSGTYNQPQHF. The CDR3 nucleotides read TGTGCCAGCAGCCAATCTGGGACATATAATCAGCCCCAGCATTTT. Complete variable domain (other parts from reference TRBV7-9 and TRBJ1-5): DTGVSQNPRHKITKRGQNVTFRCDPISEHNRLYWYRQTLGQGPEFLTYFQNEAQLEKSRLLSDRFSAERPKGSFSTLEIQRTEQGDSAMYLCASSQSGTYNQPQHFGDGTRLSIL.

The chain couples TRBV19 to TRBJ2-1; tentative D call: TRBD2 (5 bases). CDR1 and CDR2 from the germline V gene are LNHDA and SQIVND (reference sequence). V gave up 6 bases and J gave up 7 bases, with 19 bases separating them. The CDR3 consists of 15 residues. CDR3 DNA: TGTGCCAGTAGGCCACAGTTCCCTAGCTCTAATGAGCAGTTCTTC. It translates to CASRPQFPSSNEQFF.

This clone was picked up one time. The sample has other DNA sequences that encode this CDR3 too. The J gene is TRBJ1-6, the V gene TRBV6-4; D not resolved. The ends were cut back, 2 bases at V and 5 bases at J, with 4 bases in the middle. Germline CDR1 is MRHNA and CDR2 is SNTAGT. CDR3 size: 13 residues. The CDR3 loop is CASSDRDNSPLHF. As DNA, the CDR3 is TGTGCCAGCAGTGACAGGGATAATTCACCCCTCCACTTT.

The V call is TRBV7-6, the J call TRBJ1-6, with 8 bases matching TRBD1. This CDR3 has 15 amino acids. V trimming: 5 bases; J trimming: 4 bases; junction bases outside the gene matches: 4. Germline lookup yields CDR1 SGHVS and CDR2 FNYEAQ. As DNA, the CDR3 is TGTGCCAGCAGCACCGGACAGGGTTATAATTCACCCCTCCACTTT. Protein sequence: CASSTGQGYNSPLHF. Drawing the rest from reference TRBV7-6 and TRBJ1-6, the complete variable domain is GAGVSQSPRYKVTKRGQDVALRCDPISGHVSLYWYRQALGQGPEFLTYFNYEAQQDKSGLPNDRFSAERPEGSISTLTIQRTEQRDSAMYRCASSTGQGYNSPLHFGNGTRLTVT.

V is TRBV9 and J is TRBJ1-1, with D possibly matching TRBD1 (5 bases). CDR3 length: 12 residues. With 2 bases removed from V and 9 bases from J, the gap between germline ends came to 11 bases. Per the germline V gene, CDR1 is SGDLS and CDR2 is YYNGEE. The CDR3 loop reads CASSVETGQAFF. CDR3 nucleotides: TGTGCCAGCAGCGTTGAGACGGGACAAGCTTTCTTT. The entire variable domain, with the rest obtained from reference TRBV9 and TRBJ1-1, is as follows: DSGVTQTPKHLITATGQRVTLRCSPRSGDLSVYWYQQSLDQGLQFLIQYYNGEERAKGNILERFSAQQFPDLHSELNLSSLELGDSALYFCASSVETGQAFFGQGTRLTVV.

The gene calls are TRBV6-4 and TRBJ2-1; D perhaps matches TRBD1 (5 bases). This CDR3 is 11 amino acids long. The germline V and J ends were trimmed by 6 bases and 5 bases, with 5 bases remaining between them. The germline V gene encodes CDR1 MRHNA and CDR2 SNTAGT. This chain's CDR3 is CASRQDNEQFF. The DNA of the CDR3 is TGTGCCAGCAGACAGGACAATGAGCAGTTCTTC.

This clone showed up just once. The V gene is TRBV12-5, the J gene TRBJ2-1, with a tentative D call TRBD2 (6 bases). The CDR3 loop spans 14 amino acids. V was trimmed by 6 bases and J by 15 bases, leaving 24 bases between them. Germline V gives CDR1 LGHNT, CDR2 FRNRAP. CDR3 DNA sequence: TGTGCTAGTGGCCGTGGACAACCGGGAGACCGAAGGTTCTTC. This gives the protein CASGRGQPGDRRFF.

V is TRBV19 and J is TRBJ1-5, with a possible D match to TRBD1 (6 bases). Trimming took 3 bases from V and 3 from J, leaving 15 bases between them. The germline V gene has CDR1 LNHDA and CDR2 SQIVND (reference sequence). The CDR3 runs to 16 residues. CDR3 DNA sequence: TGTGCCAGTAGTATGGGGGGCGGACCGCTCAATCAGCCCCAGCATTTT. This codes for CASSMGGGPLNQPQHF.

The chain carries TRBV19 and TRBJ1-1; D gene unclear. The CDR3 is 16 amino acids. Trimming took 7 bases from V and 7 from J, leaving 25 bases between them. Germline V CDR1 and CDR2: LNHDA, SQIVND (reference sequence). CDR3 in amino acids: CASTHRVGSLQNEAFF. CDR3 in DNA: TGTGCCAGTACTCATAGGGTGGGCTCCCTGCAAAATGAAGCTTTCTTT. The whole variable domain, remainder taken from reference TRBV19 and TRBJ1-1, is DGGITQSPKYLFRKEGQNVTLSCEQNLNHDAMYWYRQDPGQGLRLIYYSQIVNDFQKGDIAEGYSVSREKKESFPLTVTSAQKNPTAFYLCASTHRVGSLQNEAFFGQGTRLTVV.

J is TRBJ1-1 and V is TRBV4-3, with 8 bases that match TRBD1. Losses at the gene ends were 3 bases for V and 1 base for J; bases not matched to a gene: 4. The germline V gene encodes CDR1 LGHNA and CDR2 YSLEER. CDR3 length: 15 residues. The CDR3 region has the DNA TGCGCCAGCAGCCAGCTCGGACAGGGGAACACTGAAGCTTTCTTT. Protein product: CASSQLGQGNTEAFF.

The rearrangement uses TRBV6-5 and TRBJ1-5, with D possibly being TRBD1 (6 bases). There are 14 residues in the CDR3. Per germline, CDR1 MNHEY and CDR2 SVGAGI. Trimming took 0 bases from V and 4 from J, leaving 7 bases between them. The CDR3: CASSYSRGNQPQHF. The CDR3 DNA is TGTGCCAGCAGTTACTCGAGGGGGAATCAGCCCCAGCATTTT.

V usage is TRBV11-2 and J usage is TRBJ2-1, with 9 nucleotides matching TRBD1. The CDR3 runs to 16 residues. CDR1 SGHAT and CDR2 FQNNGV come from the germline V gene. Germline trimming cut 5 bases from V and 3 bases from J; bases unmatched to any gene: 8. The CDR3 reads CASSQTPGQGYNEQFF. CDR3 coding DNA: TGTGCCAGCAGCCAAACCCCGGGACAGGGCTACAATGAGCAGTTCTTC. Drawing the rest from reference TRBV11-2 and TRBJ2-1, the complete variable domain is EAGVAQSPRYKIIEKRQSVAFWCNPISGHATLYWYQQILGQGPKLLIQFQNNGVVDDSQLPKDRFSAERLKGVDSTLKIQPAKLEDSAVYLCASSQTPGQGYNEQFFGPGTRLTVL.

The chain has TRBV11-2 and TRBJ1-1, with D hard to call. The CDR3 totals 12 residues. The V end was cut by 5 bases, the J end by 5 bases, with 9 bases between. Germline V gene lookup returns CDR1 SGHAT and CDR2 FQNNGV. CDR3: CASSLTGTEAFF. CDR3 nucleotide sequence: TGTGCCAGCAGCCTAACGGGGACTGAAGCTTTCTTT.

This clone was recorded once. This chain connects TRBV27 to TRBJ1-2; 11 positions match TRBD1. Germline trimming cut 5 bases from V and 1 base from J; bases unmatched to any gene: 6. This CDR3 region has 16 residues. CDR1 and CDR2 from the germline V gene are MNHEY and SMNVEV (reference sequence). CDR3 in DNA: TGTGCCAGCAGTCCCACCGGGACAGGGGGTAACTATGGCTACACCTTC. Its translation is CASSPTGTGGNYGYTF.

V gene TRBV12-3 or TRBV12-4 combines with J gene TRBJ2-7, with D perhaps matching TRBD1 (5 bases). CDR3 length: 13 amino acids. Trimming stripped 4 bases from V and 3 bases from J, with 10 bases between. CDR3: CASSWGGNYEQYF. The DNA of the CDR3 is TGTGCCAGCAGTTGGGGCGGTAACTACGAGCAGTACTTC.

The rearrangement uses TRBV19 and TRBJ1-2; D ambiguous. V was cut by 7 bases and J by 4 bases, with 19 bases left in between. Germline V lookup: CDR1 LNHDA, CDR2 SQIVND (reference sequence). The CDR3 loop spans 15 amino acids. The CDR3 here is CASTPWSVGPYGYTF. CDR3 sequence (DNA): TGTGCCAGTACCCCCTGGAGCGTTGGGCCCTATGGCTACACCTTC.